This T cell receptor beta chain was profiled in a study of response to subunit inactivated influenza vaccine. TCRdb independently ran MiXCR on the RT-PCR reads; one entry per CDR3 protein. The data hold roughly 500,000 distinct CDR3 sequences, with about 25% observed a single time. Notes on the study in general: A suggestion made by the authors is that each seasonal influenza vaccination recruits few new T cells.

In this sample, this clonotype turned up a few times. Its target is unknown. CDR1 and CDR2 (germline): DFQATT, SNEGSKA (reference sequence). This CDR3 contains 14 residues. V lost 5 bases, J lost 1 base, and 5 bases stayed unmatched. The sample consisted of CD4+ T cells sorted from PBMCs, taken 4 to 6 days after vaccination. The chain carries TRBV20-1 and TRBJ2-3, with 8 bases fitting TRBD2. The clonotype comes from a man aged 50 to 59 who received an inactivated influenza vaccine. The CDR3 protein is CSAETSAGTDTQYF. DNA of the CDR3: TGCAGTGCTGAGACTAGCGCAGGCACAGATACGCAGTATTTT.